This is a list of T cell receptor beta chains from one sample in a study of cytomegalovirus exposure and HLA in healthy donors. Assay: immunoSEQ multiplex PCR; the TCRdb copy retains only in-frame clones and omits some. The data show fewer than 200,000 clones, around four fifths seen once. Input material: PBMCs. These receptors originate from a woman aged 18-29 years in good health and CMV-seronegative. Both conserved end residues are part of each CDR3. D genes are given only for firm matches. The listing skips clone size in some rows; elsewhere it reads once, few, many or a size class.

j_gene: TRBJ2-2
abundance: few
d_gene: TRBD2
v_gene: TRBV2
CDR3nt: TGTGCCAGCAGTGACGGGGCGGGGGGGAGCCAAGACGGGGAGCTGTTTTTT
CDR3aa: CASSDGAGGSQDGELFF

j_gene: TRBJ2-7
abundance: once
d_gene: -
v_gene: TRBV7-9
CDR3nt: TGTGCCAGCAGCTCAGTAGCGCTCTCCTACGAGCAGTACTTC
CDR3aa: CASSSVALSYEQYF

j_gene: TRBJ2-6
abundance: once
d_gene: TRBD1
v_gene: TRBV7-8
CDR3nt: TGTGCCAGCAGACCAAGGACAGGGAGCCCCTCTGGGGCCAACGTCCTGACTTTC
CDR3aa: CASRPRTGSPSGANVLTF

j_gene: TRBJ1-2
abundance: once
d_gene: TRBD1
v_gene: TRBV15
CDR3nt: TGTGCCACCAGTACGGGACAGACTATTAATGGCTACACCTTC
CDR3aa: CATSTGQTINGYTF

j_gene: TRBJ2-7
abundance: -
d_gene: TRBD2
v_gene: TRBV5-5
CDR3nt: TGTGCCAGCAGCTTGGTGGGGGGGATCTCCTACGAGCAGTACTTC
CDR3aa: CASSLVGGISYEQYF

j_gene: TRBJ1-4
abundance: -
d_gene: -
v_gene: TRBV5-1
CDR3nt: TGCGCCAGCAGCTTGCTGCCGGATGAAAAACTGTTTTTT
CDR3aa: CASSLLPDEKLFF

j_gene: TRBJ2-2
abundance: -
d_gene: TRBD2
v_gene: TRBV7-6
CDR3nt: TGTGCCAGCAGCCCCCGACTAGCGGGGGGAGCGAACACCGGGGAGCTGTTTTTT
CDR3aa: CASSPRLAGGANTGELFF

j_gene: TRBJ1-1
abundance: once
d_gene: TRBD1
v_gene: TRBV5-1
CDR3nt: TGCGCCAGCAGCACGGGACAGGGACTTACTGAAGCTTTCTTT
CDR3aa: CASSTGQGLTEAFF

j_gene: TRBJ1-1
abundance: -
d_gene: -
v_gene: TRBV7-9
CDR3nt: TGTGCCAGCAGCTTAGTAACTGAAGCTTTCTTT
CDR3aa: CASSLVTEAFF

j_gene: TRBJ1-6
abundance: -
d_gene: -
v_gene: TRBV5-1
CDR3nt: TGCGCCAGCAGCACAAACAGGGTTGGGAATTCACCCCTCCACTTT
CDR3aa: CASSTNRVGNSPLHF